A selection of T cell receptor beta chains follows, all from one sample in a study of blood T cells in healthy people across ages. TCRdb used MiXCR to reprocess the 5' RACE reads, holding one entry per CDR3 protein. The sample holds fewer than 800,000 distinct CDR3 sequences; just under 25% are singletons and the top ten take roughly 9%. In addition, the sample was reused for a study of T cells of mothers and their children.

Sequenced material: blood. All receptors come from a boy under 18 in good health. Both conserved end residues are trimmed from each CDR3. Clone size is given for some rows only: seen once, a few or many times, or a class if the clone is expanded.

v_call,cdr3_length,j_call,clone_size,cdr3_aa
TRBV29-1,10,TRBJ2-7,few,SGGTGAGEQY
TRBV3-1,12,TRBJ2-5,few,ASSRVERQETQY
TRBV4-3,11,TRBJ2-7,NA,ASSQDTEYEQY
TRBV29-1,11,NA,few,SVGGHRAAEQF
TRBV7-9,13,TRBJ2-5,few,ASSNPRDFQETQY
TRBV20-1,9,TRBJ1-2,once,SARMGYGYT
TRBV7-2,9,TRBJ2-7,few,ASTGYYEQY
TRBV7-3,14,TRBJ2-3,few,ASSLNRELSTDTQY
TRBV5-6,11,TRBJ2-7,NA,ASSFSNGYEQY
TRBV28,16,TRBJ2-2,NA,ASSSFDSRQGSTGELF
TRBV6-6,9,TRBJ1-4,NA,AVLGGEELF
TRBV7-3,14,TRBJ2-3,NA,ASSLNPAGGIDTQY